This TCR beta chain was obtained from a study of shared clonotypes between healthy human individuals. Germline V lookup: CDR1 SNHLY, CDR2 FYNNEI. The CDR3 consists of 14 residues. Deletions cut 4 bases from V and 2 bases from J, with 12 bases between. The protocol was immunoSEQ multiplex PCR, while the TCRdb copy is restricted to in-frame clones and leaves out a portion. The sample gives about 1,800,000 clones, 85% to 95% of which show up once; approximately 1% is in the top ten. Only CD45RO-negative cells positively selected for CCR7 counted as naive CD8 cells, so terminally differentiated effector memory CD45RA+ cells were excluded. A remark on this clone: Other DNA sequences within the sample encode an identical CDR3.

This clonotype was sampled from a man aged 18 to 30 in good health. Sequencing used naive CD8+ T cells sorted from blood. The rearrangement joins TRBV2 to TRBJ2-7; no firm D call. CDR3 in amino acids: CASSVAGPTYEQYF. The CDR3 coding sequence is TGTGCCAGCAGTGTGGCAGGACCCACCTACGAGCAGTACTTC.